Shown below are 19 T cell receptor beta chains from a single sample sequenced in a study of sequential checkpoint blockade in melanoma. The treatment: randomized to nivolumab then ipilimumab (arm A) or the reverse (arm B). The protocol was immunoSEQ multiplex PCR, while the TCRdb copy is restricted to in-frame clones and leaves out a portion. This table holds 23,000 or so clones, about two thirds found once. The sequences come from CD8+ T cells sorted from blood (inferred from file names), collected from a patient given nivolumab and ipilimumab in sequence. These receptors all come from a human donor with melanoma.

This chain uses TRBV10-3 with TRBJ1-3; a weak D match, TRBD1 (5 bases). Trimming pared 6 bases from V and 0 bases from J, leaving 15 bases between. The CDR3 is made up of 16 amino acids. Germline CDR1 is ENHRY and CDR2 is SYGVKD. CDR3 nucleotide sequence: TGTGCCATCAGAGCCGGGGGATATAGCTCTGGAAACACCATATATTTT. It codes for CAIRAGGYSSGNTIYF.

The chain has TRBV4-2 and TRBJ2-2; D is possibly TRBD2 (6 bases). Germline lookup yields CDR1 LGHNA and CDR2 YNFKEQ. V lost 1 base and J 5 bases, leaving 17 bases between the germline ends. The CDR3 loop spans 17 amino acids. Here the CDR3 DNA reads TGTGCCAGCAGCCAAGTTGCTCCCGAGGCGGGGACCGGGGAGCTGTTTTTT. Its protein is CASSQVAPEAGTGELFF.

V gene TRBV23-1 combines with J gene TRBJ2-2, with TRBD2 identical over 8 bases. TRBV23-1 is designated an ORF whose function remains uncertain. Trimming cost V 8 bases and J 3 bases; bases outside gene matches: 8. This CDR3 is 15 amino acids long. CDR3 coding DNA: TGCGCCAGCTATCCGGGGGGGCGGTACACCGGGGAGCTGTTTTTT. Protein sequence: CASYPGGRYTGELFF.

The chain has TRBV19 and TRBJ1-5; D call uncertain. The V and J ends lost 1 base and 2 bases respectively, with 9 bases between them. This CDR3 comprises 15 residues. In germline, CDR1 is LNHDA, CDR2 SQIVND (reference sequence). CDR3 coding DNA: TGTGCCAGTAGTATAGGAGTATCGGGCAATCAGCCCCAGCATTTT. Its translation: CASSIGVSGNQPQHF. Looking up the rest from reference TRBV19 and TRBJ1-5 gives the full variable domain: DGGITQSPKYLFRKEGQNVTLSCEQNLNHDAMYWYRQDPGQGLRLIYYSQIVNDFQKGDIAEGYSVSREKKESFPLTVTSAQKNPTAFYLCASSIGVSGNQPQHFGDGTRLSIL.

In this sample, this clone turned up once. This chain uses TRBV2 with TRBJ1-1, with unresolved D. Per the germline V gene, CDR1 is SNHLY and CDR2 is FYNNEI. The CDR3 has 14 residues. Deletions cut 6 bases from V and 1 base from J, with 12 bases between. The CDR3 region has the DNA TGTGCCAGCAGCGACCGGGCGGGGAACACTGAAGCTTTCTTT. Translating it yields CASSDRAGNTEAFF.

The CDR3 bases are TGTGCCAGCAGCGATAGTTTAGACAGGCAGACCTACGAGCAGTACTTC. Amino acid sequence: CASSDSLDRQTYEQYF. V is TRBV5-4 and J is TRBJ2-7; tentative D call: TRBD1 (6 bases). This CDR3 is built from 16 residues. Deletions cut 4 bases from V and 2 bases from J, with 19 bases between. CDR1 and CDR2 (germline): SGHNT, YYREEE (reference sequence).

This clone was found once. J is TRBJ2-7 and V is TRBV6-6; D is undetermined. CDR1 and CDR2 from the germline V gene are MNHNY and SVGAGI (reference sequence). The CDR3 runs to 12 residues. The V end was cut by 0 bases, the J end by 5 bases, with 5 bases between. CDR3 nucleotide sequence: TGTGCCAGCAGTTACTCCAGAAACGAGCAGTACTTC. This sequence encodes CASSYSRNEQYF.

V usage is TRBV9 and J usage is TRBJ2-3, with a weak D call TRBD2 (5 bases). The length of the CDR3 is 16 residues. The V gene lost 4 bases and the J gene lost 1 base, with 16 bases spanning the gap. The V gene's germline CDR1 is SGDLS and CDR2 YYNGEE. CDR3 residues: CASSPGLGSGTDTQYF. CDR3 DNA: TGTGCCAGCAGCCCCGGACTGGGTAGTGGCACAGATACGCAGTATTTT.

The sample holds one count of this clone. The chain has TRBV6-4 and TRBJ2-4, with 7 bases identical to TRBD1. After removal of 5 bases from V and 0 bases from J, the junction contained 1 base not matched to a gene. Germline CDR1 MRHNA, CDR2 SNTAGT. The CDR3 covers 14 residues. In DNA form, the CDR3 reads TGTGCCAGCAGTTACAGGGGAGCCAAAAACATTCAGTACTTC. It specifies CASSYRGAKNIQYF.

The chain combines TRBV9 with TRBJ2-1; 10 bases are shared with TRBD1. Germline CDR1 is SGDLS and CDR2 is YYNGEE. V shed 4 bases and J 6 bases; nucleotides not matched to a gene: 4. This CDR3 has 14 residues. The chain's CDR3 is CASSPRTGGNEQFF. The CDR3 DNA is TGTGCCAGCAGCCCCCGGACAGGGGGCAATGAGCAGTTCTTC.

By share of the sample, this clone is medium-sized (0.01 to 0.1%). The chain combines TRBV9 with TRBJ2-1; D ambiguous. With 4 bases removed from V and 5 bases from J, the gap between germline ends came to 7 bases. The germline gives CDR1 SGDLS, CDR2 YYNGEE. This CDR3 spans 12 amino acids. CDR3 amino acids: CASSHIDNEQFF. In DNA form, the CDR3 reads TGTGCCAGCAGCCATATAGACAATGAGCAGTTCTTC.

This clone has just a few counts. The chain couples TRBV14 to TRBJ2-7; D call uncertain. This CDR3 contains 13 residues. V lost 1 base and J lost 0, with 4 bases in between. Germline CDR1 reads SGHDN; CDR2 reads FVKESK. DNA for the CDR3: TGTGCCAGCAGCCAAGTAAACTCCTACGAGCAGTACTTC. This codes for CASSQVNSYEQYF. Supplemented by reference TRBV14 and TRBJ2-7, the full variable domain reads EAGVTQFPSHSVIEKGQTVTLRCDPISGHDNLYWYRRVMGKEIKFLLHFVKESKQDESGMPNNRFLAERTGGTYSTLKVQPAELEDSGVYFCASSQVNSYEQYFGPGTRLTVT.

This chain connects TRBV6-4 to TRBJ2-3; 9 bases line up with TRBD2. From germline, CDR1 is MRHNA and CDR2 SNTAGT. The CDR3 is 16 amino acids. Trimming removed 3 bases from V and 5 bases from J; junction bases left unmatched: 9. The CDR3 nucleotides are TGTGCCAGCAGTGAGTCTGGCGGGGGGGCCAGAGATACGCAGTATTTT. Translating gives CASSESGGGARDTQYF.

This clone was counted only a few times. The rearrangement uses TRBV4-2 and TRBJ2-7; 8 bases map to TRBD1. The CDR3 consists of 14 residues. V was pared by 5 bases and J by 4 bases, with 7 bases of the junction left unmatched. Looked up from germline, CDR1 is LGHNA and CDR2 is YNFKEQ. The CDR3 here is CASSATGAGYEQYF. CDR3 DNA sequence: TGTGCCAGCAGCGCGACAGGGGCGGGATACGAGCAGTACTTC.

This chain links TRBV6-6 with TRBJ2-7; D perhaps matches TRBD1 (5 bases). V lost 6 bases, J lost 4 bases, and 7 bases lay in between. CDR3 length: 11 amino acids. Germline V gene lookup returns CDR1 MNHNY and CDR2 SVGAGI (reference sequence). This CDR3 reads CASRSGYEQYF. In DNA, the CDR3 is TGTGCCAGCAGGTCAGGGTACGAGCAGTACTTC.

This clone has only a few counts. CDR3 protein: CASSLVITAEQYF. Here the CDR3 DNA reads TGTGCCAGCAGCTTAGTTATTACAGCCGAGCAGTACTTC. The V call is TRBV7-9, the J call TRBJ2-7; D remains ambiguous. Germline V gives CDR1 SEHNR, CDR2 FQNEAQ (reference sequence). This CDR3 has 13 residues. Trimming removed 1 base from V and 6 bases from J, with 10 bases in between.

This clone was recorded a few times. The chain employs TRBV5-1 and TRBJ1-5, with D unclear. The CDR3 runs 15 residues. Germline CDR1 and CDR2: SGHRS and YFSETQ. Trimming pared 1 base from V and 5 bases from J, leaving 13 bases between. This chain's CDR3 is CASSLPAEADQPQHF. The CDR3 DNA sequence: TGCGCCAGCAGCTTGCCGGCGGAGGCGGATCAGCCCCAGCATTTT.

This rearrangement joins TRBV7-9 to TRBJ2-3; 10 nucleotides agree with TRBD1. V shed 5 bases and J 3 bases; nucleotides not matched to a gene: 8. The CDR3 has 16 residues. Germline loops: CDR1 SEHNR, CDR2 FQNEAQ (reference sequence). The CDR3 is CASSGFRDRGTDTQYF. DNA of the CDR3: TGTGCCAGCAGCGGATTCCGGGACAGGGGTACAGATACGCAGTATTTT.

This chain uses TRBV6-6 with TRBJ2-2, with 11 positions matching TRBD2. Trimming took 5 bases from V and 5 from J; bases not matched to a gene: 7. In germline, CDR1 is MNHNY, CDR2 SVGAGI (reference sequence). The CDR3 extends over 16 amino acids. The CDR3 sequence is CASSGIAGGRTGELFF. Written as DNA, the CDR3 is TGTGCCAGCAGTGGGATAGCGGGGGGGCGAACCGGGGAGCTGTTTTTT.